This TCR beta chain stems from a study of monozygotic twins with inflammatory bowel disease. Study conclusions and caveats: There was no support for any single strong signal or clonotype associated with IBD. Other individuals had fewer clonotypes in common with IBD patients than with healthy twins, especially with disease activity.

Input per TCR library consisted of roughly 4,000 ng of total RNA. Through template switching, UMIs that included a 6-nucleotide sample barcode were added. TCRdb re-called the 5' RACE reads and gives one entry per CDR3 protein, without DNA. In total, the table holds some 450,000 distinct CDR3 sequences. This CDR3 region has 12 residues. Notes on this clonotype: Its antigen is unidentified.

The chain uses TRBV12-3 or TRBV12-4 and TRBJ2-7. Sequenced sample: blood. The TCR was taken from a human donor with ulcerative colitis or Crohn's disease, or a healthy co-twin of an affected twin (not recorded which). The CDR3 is CASSLGPTEQYF.